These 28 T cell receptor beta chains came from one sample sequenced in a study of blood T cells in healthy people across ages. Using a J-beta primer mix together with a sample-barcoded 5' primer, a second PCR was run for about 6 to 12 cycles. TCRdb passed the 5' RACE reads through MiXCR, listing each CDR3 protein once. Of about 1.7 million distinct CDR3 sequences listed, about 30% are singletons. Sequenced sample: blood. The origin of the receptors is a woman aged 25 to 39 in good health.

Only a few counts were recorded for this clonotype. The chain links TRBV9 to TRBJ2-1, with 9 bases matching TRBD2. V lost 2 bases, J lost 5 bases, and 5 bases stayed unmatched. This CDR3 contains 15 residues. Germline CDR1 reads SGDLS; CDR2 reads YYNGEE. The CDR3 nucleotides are TGTGCCAGCAGCGTTAGCGGGGGCCTTAACAATGAGCAGTTCTTC. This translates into CASSVSGGLNNEQFF.

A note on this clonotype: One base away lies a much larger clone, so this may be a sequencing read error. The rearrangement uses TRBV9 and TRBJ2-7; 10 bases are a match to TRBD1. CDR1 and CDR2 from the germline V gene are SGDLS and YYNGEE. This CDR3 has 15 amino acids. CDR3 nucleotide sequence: TGTGCCAGCAGCGTAAGTGGGACAGGGGTCTACAAGCAGTACTTC. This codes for CASSVSGTGVYKQYF. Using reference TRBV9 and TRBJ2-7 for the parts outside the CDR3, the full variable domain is DSGVTQTPKHLITATGQRVTLRCSPRSGDLSVYWYQQSLDQGLQFLIQYYNGEERAKGNILERFSAQQFPDLHSELNLSSLELGDSALYFCASSVSGTGVYKQYFGPGTRLTVT.

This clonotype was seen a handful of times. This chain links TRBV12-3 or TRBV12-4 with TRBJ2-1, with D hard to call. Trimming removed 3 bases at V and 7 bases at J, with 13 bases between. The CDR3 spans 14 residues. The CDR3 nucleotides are TGTGCCAGCAGTTTGTTTAGAGTAGGTAATGAGCAGTTCTTC. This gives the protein CASSLFRVGNEQFF.

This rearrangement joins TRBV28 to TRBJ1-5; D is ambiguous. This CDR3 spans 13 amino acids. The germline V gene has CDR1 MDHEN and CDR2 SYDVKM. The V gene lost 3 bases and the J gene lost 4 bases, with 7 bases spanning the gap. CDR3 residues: CASSFLLNQPQHF. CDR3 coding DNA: TGTGCCAGCAGTTTCCTCCTAAATCAGCCCCAGCATTTT. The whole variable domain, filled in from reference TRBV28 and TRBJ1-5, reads DVKVTQSSRYLVKRTGEKVFLECVQDMDHENMFWYRQDPGLGLRLIYFSYDVKMKEKGDIPEGYSVSREKKERFSLILESASTNQTSMYLCASSFLLNQPQHFGDGTRLSIL.

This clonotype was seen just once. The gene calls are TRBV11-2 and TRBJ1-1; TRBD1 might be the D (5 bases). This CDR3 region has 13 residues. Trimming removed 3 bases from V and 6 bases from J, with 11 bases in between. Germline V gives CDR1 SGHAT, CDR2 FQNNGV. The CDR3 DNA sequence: TGTGCCAGCAGCTTCGGGCTAGGGGCTGAAGCTTTCTTT. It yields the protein CASSFGLGAEAFF. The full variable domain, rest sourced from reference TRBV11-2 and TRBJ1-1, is EAGVAQSPRYKIIEKRQSVAFWCNPISGHATLYWYQQILGQGPKLLIQFQNNGVVDDSQLPKDRFSAERLKGVDSTLKIQPAKLEDSAVYLCASSFGLGAEAFFGQGTRLTVV.

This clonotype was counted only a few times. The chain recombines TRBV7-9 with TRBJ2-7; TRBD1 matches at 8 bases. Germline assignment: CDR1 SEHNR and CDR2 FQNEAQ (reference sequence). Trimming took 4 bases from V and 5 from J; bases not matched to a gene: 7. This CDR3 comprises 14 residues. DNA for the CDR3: TGTGCCAGCAGCTCATCAGGGGGCTTGCACGAGCAGTACTTC. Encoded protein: CASSSSGGLHEQYF.

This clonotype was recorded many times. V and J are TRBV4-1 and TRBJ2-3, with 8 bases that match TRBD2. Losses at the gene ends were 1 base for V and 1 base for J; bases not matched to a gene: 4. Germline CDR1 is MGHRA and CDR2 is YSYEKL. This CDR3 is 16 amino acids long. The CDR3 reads CASSQGRRGGTDTQYF. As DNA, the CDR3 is TGCGCCAGCAGCCAAGGGCGGCGGGGGGGCACAGATACGCAGTATTTT.

The CDR3 nucleotides read TGTGCCACTTCGGGAGCGGGGTTGACTAGCACAGATACGCAGTATTTT. Its translation is CATSGAGLTSTDTQYF. This chain connects TRBV7-2 to TRBJ2-3; 7 nucleotides match TRBD2. Germline V lookup: CDR1 SGHTA, CDR2 FQGNSA. The CDR3 consists of 16 residues. After removal of 10 bases from V and 0 bases from J, the junction contained 13 bases not matched to a gene.

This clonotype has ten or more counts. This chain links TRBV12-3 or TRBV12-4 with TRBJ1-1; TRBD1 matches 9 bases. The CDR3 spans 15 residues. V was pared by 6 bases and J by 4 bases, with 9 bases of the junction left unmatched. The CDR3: CASRGAGQGFTEAFF. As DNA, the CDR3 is TGTGCCAGCAGGGGGGCGGGACAGGGATTCACTGAAGCTTTCTTT.

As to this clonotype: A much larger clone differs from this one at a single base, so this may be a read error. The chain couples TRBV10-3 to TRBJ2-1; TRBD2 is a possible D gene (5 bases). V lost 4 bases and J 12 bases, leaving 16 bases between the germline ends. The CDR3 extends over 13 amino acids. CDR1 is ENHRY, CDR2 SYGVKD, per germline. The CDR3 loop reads CAISGIHEGVQFF. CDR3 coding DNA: TGTGCCATCAGTGGGATCCATGAGGGTGTGCAGTTCTTC.

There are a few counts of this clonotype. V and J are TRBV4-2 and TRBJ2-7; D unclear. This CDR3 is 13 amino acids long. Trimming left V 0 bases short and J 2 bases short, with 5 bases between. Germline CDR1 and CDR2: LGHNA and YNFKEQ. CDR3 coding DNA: TGTGCCAGCAGCCAAGAGTTAGCCTACGAGCAGTACTTC. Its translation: CASSQELAYEQYF.

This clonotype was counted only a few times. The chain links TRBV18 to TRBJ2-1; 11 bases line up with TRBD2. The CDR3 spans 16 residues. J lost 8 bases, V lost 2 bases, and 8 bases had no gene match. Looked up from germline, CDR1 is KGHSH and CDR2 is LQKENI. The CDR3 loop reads CASSPVRTSGFHEQFF. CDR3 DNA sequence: TGTGCCAGCTCACCAGTGAGGACTAGCGGGTTCCATGAGCAGTTCTTC.

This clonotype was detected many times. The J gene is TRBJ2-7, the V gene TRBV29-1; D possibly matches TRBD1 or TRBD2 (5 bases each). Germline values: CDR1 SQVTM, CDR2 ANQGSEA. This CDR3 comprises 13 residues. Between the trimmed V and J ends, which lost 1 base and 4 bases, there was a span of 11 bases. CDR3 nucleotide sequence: TGCAGCGTTGAAGGGGACGTACAATACGAGCAGTACTTC. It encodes CSVEGDVQYEQYF.

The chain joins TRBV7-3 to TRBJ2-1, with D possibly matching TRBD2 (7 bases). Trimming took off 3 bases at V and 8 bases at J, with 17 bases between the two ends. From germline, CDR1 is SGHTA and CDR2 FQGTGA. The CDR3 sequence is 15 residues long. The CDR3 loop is CASSFDPGGPHEQFF. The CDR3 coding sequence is TGTGCCAGCAGCTTTGACCCGGGGGGCCCCCATGAGCAGTTCTTC.

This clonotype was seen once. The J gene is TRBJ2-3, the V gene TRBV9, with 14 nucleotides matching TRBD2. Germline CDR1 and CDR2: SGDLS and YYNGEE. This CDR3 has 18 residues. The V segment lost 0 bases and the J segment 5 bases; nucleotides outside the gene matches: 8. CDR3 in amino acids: CASSVVGTSGGERDTQYF. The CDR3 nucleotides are TGTGCCAGCAGCGTAGTGGGGACTAGCGGGGGTGAGAGAGATACGCAGTATTTT. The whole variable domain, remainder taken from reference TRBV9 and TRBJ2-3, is DSGVTQTPKHLITATGQRVTLRCSPRSGDLSVYWYQQSLDQGLQFLIQYYNGEERAKGNILERFSAQQFPDLHSELNLSSLELGDSALYFCASSVVGTSGGERDTQYFGPGTRLTVL.

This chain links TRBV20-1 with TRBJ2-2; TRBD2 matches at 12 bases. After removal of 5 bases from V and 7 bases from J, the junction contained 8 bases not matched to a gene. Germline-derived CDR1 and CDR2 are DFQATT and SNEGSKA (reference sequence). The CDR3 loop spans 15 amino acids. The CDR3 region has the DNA TGCAGTGCTGGAGGACTAGCGGGAAGAAACGGGGAGCTGTTTTTT. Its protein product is CSAGGLAGRNGELFF.

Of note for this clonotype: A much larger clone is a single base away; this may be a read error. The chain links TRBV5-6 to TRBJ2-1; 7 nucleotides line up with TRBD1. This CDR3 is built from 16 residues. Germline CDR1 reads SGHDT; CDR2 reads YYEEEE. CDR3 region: CVSTRAGTEGYNEQFF. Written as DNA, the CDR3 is TGTGTCAGCACCAGAGCCGGGACAGAAGGATACAATGAGCAGTTCTTC.

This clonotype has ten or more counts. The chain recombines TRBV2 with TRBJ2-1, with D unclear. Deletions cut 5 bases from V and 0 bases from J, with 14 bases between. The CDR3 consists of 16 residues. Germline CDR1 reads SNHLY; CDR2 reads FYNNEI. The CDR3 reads CASSRFSVSSYNEQFF. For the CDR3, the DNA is TGTGCCAGCAGTCGGTTCAGCGTTAGCTCCTACAATGAGCAGTTCTTC.

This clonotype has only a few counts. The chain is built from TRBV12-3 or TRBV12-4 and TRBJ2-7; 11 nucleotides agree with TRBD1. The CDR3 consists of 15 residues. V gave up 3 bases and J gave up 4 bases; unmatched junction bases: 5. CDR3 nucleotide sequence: TGTGCCAGCAGTTTTGGGCGGGACAGGGGGTACGAGCAGTACTTC. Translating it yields CASSFGRDRGYEQYF.

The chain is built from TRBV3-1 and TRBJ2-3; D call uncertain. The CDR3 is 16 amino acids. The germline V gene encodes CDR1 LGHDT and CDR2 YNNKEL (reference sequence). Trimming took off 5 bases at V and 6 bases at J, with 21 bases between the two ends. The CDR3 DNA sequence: TGTGCCAGCAGCACAGACGGCGTTCTCGTAGGGGATACGCAGTATTTT. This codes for CASSTDGVLVGDTQYF.

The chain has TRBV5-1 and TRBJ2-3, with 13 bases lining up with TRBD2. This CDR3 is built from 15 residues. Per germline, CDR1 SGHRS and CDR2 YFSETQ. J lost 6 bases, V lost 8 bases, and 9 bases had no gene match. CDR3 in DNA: TGCGCCAGTAGCCGGACTAGCGGGAGAGCGGATACGCAGTATTTT. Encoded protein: CASSRTSGRADTQYF.

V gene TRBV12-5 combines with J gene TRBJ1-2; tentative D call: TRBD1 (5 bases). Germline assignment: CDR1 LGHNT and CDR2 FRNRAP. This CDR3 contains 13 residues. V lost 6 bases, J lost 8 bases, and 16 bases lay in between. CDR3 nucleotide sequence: TGTGCTAGTGGATTCAGACAGCCGGGGGGCTACACCTTC. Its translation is CASGFRQPGGYTF.

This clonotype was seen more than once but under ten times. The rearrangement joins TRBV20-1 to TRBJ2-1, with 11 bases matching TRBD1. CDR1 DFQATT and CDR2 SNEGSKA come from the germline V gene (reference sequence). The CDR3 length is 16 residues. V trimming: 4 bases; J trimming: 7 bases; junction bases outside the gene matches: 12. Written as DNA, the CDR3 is TGCAGTGCTAAGGCCCGGGACAGGGGGATCGGGAATGAGCAGTTCTTC. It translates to CSAKARDRGIGNEQFF.

The CDR3 spells CSVEDLEGYGYTF. The DNA for the CDR3 is TGCAGCGTTGAAGATCTTGAAGGGTATGGCTACACCTTC. The chain uses TRBV29-1 and TRBJ1-2; D uncertain. The CDR3 is 13 amino acids. Germline-derived CDR1 and CDR2 are SQVTM and ANQGSEA. Trimming cost V 0 bases and J 5 bases, with 10 bases left between them. Combining the CDR3 with reference TRBV29-1 and TRBJ1-2 gives the whole variable domain SAVISQKPSRDICQRGTSLTIQCQVDSQVTMMFWYRQQPGQSLTLIATANQGSEATYESGFVIDKFPISRPNLTFSTLTVSNMSPEDSSIYLCSVEDLEGYGYTFGSGTRLTVV.

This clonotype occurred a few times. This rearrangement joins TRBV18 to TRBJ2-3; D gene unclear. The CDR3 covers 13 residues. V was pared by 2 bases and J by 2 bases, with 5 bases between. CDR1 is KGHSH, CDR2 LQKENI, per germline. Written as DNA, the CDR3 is TGTGCCAGCTCACCAGAATACACAGATACGCAGTATTTT. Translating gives CASSPEYTDTQYF.

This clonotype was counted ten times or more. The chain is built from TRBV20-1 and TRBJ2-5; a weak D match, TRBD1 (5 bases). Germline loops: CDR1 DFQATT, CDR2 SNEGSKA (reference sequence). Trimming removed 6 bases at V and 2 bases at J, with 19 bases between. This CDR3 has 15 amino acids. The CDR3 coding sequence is TGCAGTGCATCACAACCCCAGGGAAGTCAAGAGACCCAGTACTTC. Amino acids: CSASQPQGSQETQYF.

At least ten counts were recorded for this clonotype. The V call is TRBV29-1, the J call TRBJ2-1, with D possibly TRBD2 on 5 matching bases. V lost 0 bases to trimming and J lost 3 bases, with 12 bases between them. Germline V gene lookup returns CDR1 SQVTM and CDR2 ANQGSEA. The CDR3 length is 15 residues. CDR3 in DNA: TGCAGCGTTGAAGAAGGCGGGTTACTCTACAATGAGCAGTTCTTC. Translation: CSVEEGGLLYNEQFF.

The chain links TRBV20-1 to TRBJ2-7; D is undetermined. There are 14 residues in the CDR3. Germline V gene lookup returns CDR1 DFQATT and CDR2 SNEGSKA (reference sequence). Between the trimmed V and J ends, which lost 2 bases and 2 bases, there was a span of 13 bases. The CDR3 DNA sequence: TGCAGTGCTAGAACGGGCCGGGCGGCCTACGAGCAGTACTTC. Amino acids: CSARTGRAAYEQYF.